The 5 T cell receptor beta chains below all came from one sample that was sequenced in a study of blood T cells in healthy people across ages. A sample-barcoded 5' primer and a J-beta primer mix were used in a second PCR of about 6 to 11 cycles. MiXCR, run by TCRdb on the 5' RACE reads, gives a single entry per CDR3 protein. The sample has more than 550,000 distinct CDR3 sequences, about a fifth seen once; the top ten hold less than 25%. Sequenced input: blood. All receptors come from a man between 70 and 80 years old in good health.

The chain is built from TRBV29-1 and TRBJ2-3; 10 bases are a match to TRBD2. The germline CDR1 and CDR2 sequences are SQVTM and ANQGSEA. V lost 4 bases, J lost 2 bases, and 6 bases stayed unmatched. The CDR3 runs to 15 residues. The DNA for the CDR3 is TGCAGCGTTGGACAGCGGGGGGGGAACACAGATACGCAGTATTTT. Amino acid sequence: CSVGQRGGNTDTQYF.

V usage is TRBV7-2 and J usage is TRBJ1-6; the D is unclear. The CDR3 spans 12 residues. Germline V gives CDR1 SGHTA, CDR2 FQGNSA. With 3 bases removed from V and 12 bases from J, the gap between germline ends came to 9 bases. CDR3 DNA sequence: TGTGCCAGCAGCTTGAGGTGGGGACCCCTCCACTTT. Translation gives CASSLRWGPLHF.

This clonotype was detected only a few times. The V call is TRBV10-3, the J call TRBJ1-1; 9 bases map to TRBD1. J lost 5 bases, V lost 2 bases, and 9 bases had no gene match. The CDR3 is made up of 16 amino acids. Germline V gene data show CDR1 as ENHRY and CDR2 as SYGVKD. The CDR3 DNA reads TGTGCCATCAGTGAGGTCGTGGGACAGGGAACGACTGAAGCTTTCTTT. The encoded protein is CAISEVVGQGTTEAFF.

The chain uses TRBV19 and TRBJ2-7; TRBD1 aligns across 8 bases. In germline, CDR1 is LNHDA, CDR2 SQIVND (reference sequence). CDR3 size: 15 residues. The V segment lost 4 bases and the J segment 6 bases; nucleotides outside the gene matches: 11. The CDR3 protein is CASSTDRGPFAEQYF. In DNA form, the CDR3 reads TGTGCCAGTAGTACAGACAGGGGCCCCTTCGCCGAGCAGTACTTC.

Only a few counts were recorded for this clonotype. The DNA of the CDR3 is TGTGCCAGCAGCTTAAGGATCAATGAGCAGTTCTTC. This codes for CASSLRINEQFF. The chain couples TRBV7-2 to TRBJ2-1; D remains unclear. Germline V CDR1 and CDR2: SGHTA, FQGNSA. V lost 2 bases, J lost 6 bases, and 5 bases lay in between. This CDR3 contains 12 residues. Based on the CDR3 plus reference TRBV7-2 and TRBJ2-1, the full variable domain is GAGVSQSPSNKVTEKGKDVELRCDPISGHTALYWYRQSLGQGLEFLIYFQGNSAPDKSGLPSDRFSAERTGGSVSTLTIQRTQQEDSAVYLCASSLRINEQFFGPGTRLTVL.